This entry lists 4 T cell receptor beta chains sequenced from one sample in a study of CD8 T cells in ankylosing spondylitis. MiXCR was run by TCRdb on the 5' RACE reads, yielding one entry per CDR3 protein. The sample shows under 200,000 distinct CDR3 sequences, 9.5% to 10% of them seen only once. The sequenced sample was blood, either unsorted or a sorted T cell fraction (not recorded which). The receptors were gathered from a female donor with ankylosing spondylitis or in good health (not recorded which).

This clonotype was detected many times. The rearrangement uses TRBV11-2 and TRBJ2-1; a weak D match, TRBD2 (7 bases). The length of the CDR3 is 17 residues. V was cut by 0 bases and J by 2 bases, with 14 bases left in between. CDR1 and CDR2 from the germline V gene are SGHAT and FQNNGV. DNA for the CDR3: TGTGCCAGCAGCTTAGAAGGGGGGGGGGGACCCTACAATGAGCAGTTCTTC. This sequence encodes CASSLEGGGGPYNEQFF.

This clonotype was observed a few times. This chain connects TRBV12-5 to TRBJ2-7; 7 bases align to TRBD1. The CDR3 totals 13 residues. Germline V gene sequence: CDR1 LGHNT, CDR2 FRNRAP. V lost 6 bases and J lost 7; bases outside the gene matches: 9. CDR3 loop: CASGQTGDLEQYF. Here the CDR3 DNA reads TGTGCTAGTGGCCAAACAGGGGACCTAGAGCAGTACTTC.

The rearrangement links TRBV28 to TRBJ2-1; no reliable D call. CDR1 MDHEN and CDR2 SYDVKM come from the germline V gene. The CDR3 is 12 residues long. V lost 8 bases and J lost 5, with 10 bases in between. The CDR3 protein is CASGLGHNEQFF. CDR3 in DNA: TGTGCCAGCGGCTTGGGCCACAATGAGCAGTTCTTC.

This clonotype occurred many times. The genes are TRBV10-3 and TRBJ2-3; the D is unclear. The V gene's germline CDR1 is ENHRY and CDR2 SYGVKD. CDR3 length: 13 amino acids. Trimming removed 2 bases at V and 4 bases at J, with 7 bases between. This chain's CDR3 is CAISELDPDTQYF. The CDR3 nucleotides are TGTGCCATCAGTGAGCTAGACCCAGATACGCAGTATTTT.